This TCR beta chain was retrieved from a study of immune evolution from preneoplasia to lung adenocarcinoma. V was trimmed by 1 base and J by 3 bases, leaving 10 bases between them. Germline V gene sequence: CDR1 SEHNR, CDR2 FQNEAQ (reference sequence). CDR3 length: 14 amino acids. Here immunoSEQ multiplex PCR was the method, and the copy in TCRdb shows in-frame clones only, minus some. The sample has 9,200 or so clones; around 86% are singletons. Patients had resection in Japan or China between the mid-2010s and the late 2010s. Sequencing input: FFPE minimally invasive lung adenocarcinoma tissue. The receptor's source is a donor older than 65 with lung adenocarcinoma. The J gene is TRBJ2-7, the V gene TRBV7-9, with D possibly being TRBD2 (6 bases). The CDR3 sequence: CASSLVSSDYEQYF. The CDR3 bases are TGTGCCAGCAGCTTAGTATCTAGCGACTACGAGCAGTACTTC.